This TCR beta chain was obtained from a study of patients and donors after allogeneic stem cell transplantation. TCRdb re-analysed the RT-PCR reads in MiXCR, keeping a single row per CDR3 protein. The repertoire holds around 160,000 distinct CDR3 sequences, with approximately 30% as singletons. V was clipped by 4 bases and J by 2 bases; unmatched bases: 5. The CDR3 totals 15 residues. Germline CDR1 and CDR2: SGHRS and YFSETQ. The sample comprised blood, either unsorted or a sorted T cell fraction (not recorded which). The chain has TRBV5-1 and TRBJ2-7; 11 nucleotides agree with TRBD2. The receptor's source is a human donor who was either an allogeneic HSCT recipient or a stem cell or donor lymphocyte infusion donor (not recorded which). It is not recorded whose cells these are; they may come from a transplant donor. The DNA of the CDR3 is TGCGCCAGCAGCGTGGGACTAGCGGACCCCTACGAGCAGTACTTC. This encodes CASSVGLADPYEQYF.